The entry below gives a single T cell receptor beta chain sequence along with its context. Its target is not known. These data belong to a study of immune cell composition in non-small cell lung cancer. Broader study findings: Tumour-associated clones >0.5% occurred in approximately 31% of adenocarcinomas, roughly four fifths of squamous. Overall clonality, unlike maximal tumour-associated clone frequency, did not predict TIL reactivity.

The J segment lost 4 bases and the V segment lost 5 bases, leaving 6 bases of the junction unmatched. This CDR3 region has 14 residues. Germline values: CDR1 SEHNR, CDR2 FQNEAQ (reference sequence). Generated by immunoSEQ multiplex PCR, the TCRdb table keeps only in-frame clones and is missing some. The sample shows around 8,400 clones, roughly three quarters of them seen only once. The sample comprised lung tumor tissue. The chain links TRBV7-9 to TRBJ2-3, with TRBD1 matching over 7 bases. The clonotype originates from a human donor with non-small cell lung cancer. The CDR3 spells CASSPGQVSDTQYF. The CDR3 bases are TGTGCCAGCAGCCCCGGACAGGTGTCAGATACGCAGTATTTT.